The 16 T cell receptor beta chains in this list originate from one sample, sequenced in a study of cytomegalovirus exposure and HLA in healthy donors. Measured with immunoSEQ multiplex PCR; TCRdb has only the in-frame clones, and not every one. This sample has 120,000 or so clones, with around 86% found just once. The source material was PBMCs. The receptors were gathered from a young man in good health and CMV-seronegative.

The V gene is TRBV5-1, the J gene TRBJ2-7; possible D gene TRBD2, 6 bases. The CDR3 sequence is 14 residues long. The V end was cut by 0 bases, the J end by 3 bases, with 10 bases between. The germline V gene encodes CDR1 SGHRS and CDR2 YFSETQ. The CDR3 is CASSLDGGSYEQYF. The CDR3 DNA follows: TGCGCCAGCAGCTTGGATGGGGGGAGCTACGAGCAGTACTTC.

This chain uses TRBV13 with TRBJ2-7, with D possibly TRBD1 on 6 matching bases. CDR1 and CDR2 from the germline V gene are PRHDT and FYEKMQ (reference sequence). V was trimmed by 4 bases and J by 3 bases, leaving 16 bases between them. This CDR3 is built from 15 residues. The CDR3 loop is CASSSGPGHRYEQYF. CDR3 in DNA: TGTGCCAGCAGCTCCGGACCGGGACACCGCTACGAGCAGTACTTC.

The rearrangement uses TRBV25-1 and TRBJ2-7; 8 nucleotides align to TRBD1. Germline CDR1 MGHDK, CDR2 SYGVNS. The CDR3 length is 14 residues. Trimming removed 8 bases from V and 5 bases from J; junction bases left unmatched: 11. The DNA for the CDR3 is TGTGCCAGCGGACGGACAGGGAGTGGAGACGAGCAGTACTTC. It encodes CASGRTGSGDEQYF.

The rearrangement links TRBV7-9 to TRBJ1-2, with 11 positions matching TRBD1. The germline CDR1 and CDR2 sequences are SEHNR and FQNEAQ (reference sequence). The V and J ends lost 5 bases and 3 bases, in that order; junction bases with no gene match: 11. This CDR3 has 17 amino acids. This chain's CDR3 is CASSATWGQGVHYGYTF. The CDR3 nucleotides are TGTGCCAGCAGCGCTACTTGGGGACAGGGGGTTCACTATGGCTACACCTTC.

V and J are TRBV7-8 and TRBJ1-2; the match to TRBD1 covers 11 bases. After removal of 2 bases from V and 4 bases from J, the junction contained 3 bases not matched to a gene. CDR1 is SGHVS, CDR2 FQNEAQ, per germline. The CDR3 length is 15 residues. CDR3 in amino acids: CASSLTGQGAYGYTF. In DNA, the CDR3 is TGTGCCAGCAGCTTAACCGGACAGGGGGCCTATGGCTACACCTTC.

The V gene is TRBV6-6, the J gene TRBJ1-1; D is unclear. CDR3 length: 13 amino acids. Trimming pared 2 bases from V and 6 bases from J, leaving 10 bases between. The germline gives CDR1 MNHNY, CDR2 SVGAGI (reference sequence). This CDR3 reads CASSYELLSEAFF. DNA for the CDR3: TGTGCCAGCAGTTACGAACTACTATCTGAAGCTTTCTTT.

J is TRBJ2-3 and V is TRBV2, with 9 bases that match TRBD2. Germline V lookup: CDR1 SNHLY, CDR2 FYNNEI. V trimming: 9 bases; J trimming: 0 bases; junction bases outside the gene matches: 7. CDR3 length equals 15 residues. CDR3 sequence: CARNRLAASTDTQYF. CDR3 in DNA: TGTGCCAGGAACCGACTAGCGGCTAGCACAGATACGCAGTATTTT.

The J gene is TRBJ2-1, the V gene TRBV27; 13 bases are shared with TRBD2. The CDR3 runs 16 residues. Germline V gene lookup returns CDR1 MNHEY and CDR2 SMNVEV (reference sequence). With V trimmed by 5 bases and J by 9 bases, 10 bases remained unmatched. CDR3 nucleotides: TGTGCCAGCAGTCTATACTCGGGACTAGCGGGATTTGAGCAGTTCTTC. Its translation is CASSLYSGLAGFEQFF.

The V call is TRBV27, the J call TRBJ1-5, with 10 bases lining up with TRBD1. The V and J ends lost 2 bases and 2 bases, in that order; junction bases with no gene match: 3. Looked up from germline, CDR1 is MNHEY and CDR2 is SMNVEV (reference sequence). The CDR3 is 16 residues long. In DNA form, the CDR3 reads TGTGCCAGCAGTTTAATCGGACAGGGGGGCAATCAGCCCCAGCATTTT. It translates to CASSLIGQGGNQPQHF.

The rearrangement links TRBV5-4 to TRBJ2-5; the D gene is possibly TRBD2 (5 bases). Germline V gene sequence: CDR1 SGHNT, CDR2 YYREEE (reference sequence). The CDR3 covers 15 residues. Trimming pared 3 bases from V and 5 bases from J, leaving 17 bases between. The CDR3: CASSSRRYGEETQYF. The CDR3 region has the DNA TGTGCCAGCAGCTCCCGACGGTACGGGGAGGAGACCCAGTACTTC.

There are a few counts of this clone. This chain connects TRBV10-3 to TRBJ2-2; 7 bases map to TRBD2. V shed 10 bases and J 3 bases; nucleotides not matched to a gene: 8. The CDR3 runs to 14 residues. Germline V CDR1 and CDR2: ENHRY, SYGVKD. The CDR3 region has the DNA TGTGCCACAGCCGGGCTAGCGGACACCGGGGAGCTGTTTTTT. Translating gives CATAGLADTGELFF.

By proportion, this clone is medium-sized. Other DNA sequences from this sample encode an identical CDR3 as well. The CDR3 nucleotides read TGTGCCAGTAGTGTAAGGGGGCGAGACTATGGCTACACCTTC. Translation: CASSVRGRDYGYTF. The chain has TRBV19 and TRBJ1-2; 7 nucleotides agree with TRBD1. Trimming cost V 5 bases and J 3 bases; bases outside gene matches: 6. CDR1 is LNHDA and CDR2 is SQIVND in the germline V gene (reference sequence). There are 14 residues in the CDR3.

This rearrangement joins TRBV7-9 to TRBJ1-1; D is undetermined. Trimming pared 5 bases from V and 4 bases from J, leaving 14 bases between. Germline assignment: CDR1 SEHNR and CDR2 FQNEAQ (reference sequence). There are 14 residues in the CDR3. The CDR3 loop reads CASSHPDRGTEAFF. CDR3 in DNA: TGTGCCAGCAGCCACCCCGATCGCGGCACTGAAGCTTTCTTT.

The gene calls are TRBV7-6 and TRBJ2-7; 7 nucleotides match TRBD1. The junction had 11 bases not matched to a gene; V was cut back by 5 bases and J by 4 bases. Germline V gene lookup returns CDR1 SGHVS and CDR2 FNYEAQ. This CDR3 has 15 amino acids. The CDR3 loop reads CASSPDRDRTYEQYF. In DNA form, the CDR3 reads TGTGCCAGCAGCCCCGATCGGGACAGAACATACGAGCAGTACTTC.

This clone was seen just once. The chain combines TRBV19 with TRBJ2-1, with D uncertain. The germline V gene encodes CDR1 LNHDA and CDR2 SQIVND (reference sequence). V gave up 2 bases and J gave up 1 base, with 3 bases separating them. The CDR3 sequence is 13 residues long. The CDR3 DNA follows: TGTGCCAGTAGTATACCGTCCTACAATGAGCAGTTCTTC. Translated, it gives CASSIPSYNEQFF.

The V call is TRBV4-2, the J call TRBJ1-4, with 8 bases identical to TRBD1. Germline lookup yields CDR1 LGHNA and CDR2 YNFKEQ. With 4 bases clipped from V and 5 bases from J, the junction kept 6 bases outside the gene matches. The CDR3 contains 15 residues. The CDR3 DNA sequence: TGTGCCAGCAGCCTACCCACAGGGGGGAATGAAAAACTGTTTTTT. This sequence encodes CASSLPTGGNEKLFF.